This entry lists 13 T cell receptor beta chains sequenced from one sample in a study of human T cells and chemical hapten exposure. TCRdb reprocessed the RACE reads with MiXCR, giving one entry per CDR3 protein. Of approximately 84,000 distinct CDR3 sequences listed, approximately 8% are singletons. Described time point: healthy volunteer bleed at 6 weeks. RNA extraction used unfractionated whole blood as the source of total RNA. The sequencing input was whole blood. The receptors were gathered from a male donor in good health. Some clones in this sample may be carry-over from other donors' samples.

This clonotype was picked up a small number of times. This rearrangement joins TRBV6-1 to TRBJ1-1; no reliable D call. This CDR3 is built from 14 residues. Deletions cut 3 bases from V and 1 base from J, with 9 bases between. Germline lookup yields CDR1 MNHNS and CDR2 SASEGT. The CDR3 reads CASSETPENTEAFF. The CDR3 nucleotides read TGTGCCAGCAGTGAGACACCCGAGAACACTGAAGCTTTCTTT.

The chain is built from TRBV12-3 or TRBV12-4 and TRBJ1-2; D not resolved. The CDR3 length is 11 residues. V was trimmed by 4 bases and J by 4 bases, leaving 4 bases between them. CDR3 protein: CASSSVYGYTF. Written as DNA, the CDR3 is TGTGCCAGCAGTTCCGTCTATGGCTACACCTTC.

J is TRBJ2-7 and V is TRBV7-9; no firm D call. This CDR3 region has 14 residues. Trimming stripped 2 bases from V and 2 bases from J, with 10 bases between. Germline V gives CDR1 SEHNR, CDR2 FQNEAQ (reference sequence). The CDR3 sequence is CASSLLRQPYEQYF. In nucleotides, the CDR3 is TGTGCCAGCAGCTTATTAAGGCAACCCTACGAGCAGTACTTC. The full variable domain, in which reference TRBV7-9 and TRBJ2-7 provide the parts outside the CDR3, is DTGVSQNPRHKITKRGQNVTFRCDPISEHNRLYWYRQTLGQGPEFLTYFQNEAQLEKSRLLSDRFSAERPKGSFSTLEIQRTEQGDSAMYLCASSLLRQPYEQYFGPGTRLTVT.

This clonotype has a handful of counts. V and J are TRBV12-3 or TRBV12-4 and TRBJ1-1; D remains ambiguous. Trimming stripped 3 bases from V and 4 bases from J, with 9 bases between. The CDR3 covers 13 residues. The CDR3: CASSFLSLTEAFF. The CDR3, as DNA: TGTGCCAGCAGTTTTCTAAGTCTCACTGAAGCTTTCTTT.

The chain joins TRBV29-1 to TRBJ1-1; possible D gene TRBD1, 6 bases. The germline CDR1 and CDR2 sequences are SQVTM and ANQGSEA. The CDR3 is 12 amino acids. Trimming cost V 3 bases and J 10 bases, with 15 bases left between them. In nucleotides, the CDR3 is TGCAGCGTTGATGGAGGGGGAGGTATAGCTTTCTTT. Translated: CSVDGGGGIAFF.

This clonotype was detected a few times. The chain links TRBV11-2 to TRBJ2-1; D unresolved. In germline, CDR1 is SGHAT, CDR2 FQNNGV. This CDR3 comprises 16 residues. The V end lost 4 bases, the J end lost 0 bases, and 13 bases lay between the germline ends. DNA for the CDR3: TGTGCCAGCAGCTCAGCTACGGTAAGCTCCTACAATGAGCAGTTCTTC. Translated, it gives CASSSATVSSYNEQFF. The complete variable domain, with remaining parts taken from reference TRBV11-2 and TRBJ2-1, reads EAGVAQSPRYKIIEKRQSVAFWCNPISGHATLYWYQQILGQGPKLLIQFQNNGVVDDSQLPKDRFSAERLKGVDSTLKIQPAKLEDSAVYLCASSSATVSSYNEQFFGPGTRLTVL.

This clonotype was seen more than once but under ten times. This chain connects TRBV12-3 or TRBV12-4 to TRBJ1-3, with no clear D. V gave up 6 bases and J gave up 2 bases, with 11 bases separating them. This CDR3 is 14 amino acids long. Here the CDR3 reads CASSPSSPGNTIYF. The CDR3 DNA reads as TGTGCCAGCAGCCCTTCCTCCCCTGGAAACACCATATATTTT.

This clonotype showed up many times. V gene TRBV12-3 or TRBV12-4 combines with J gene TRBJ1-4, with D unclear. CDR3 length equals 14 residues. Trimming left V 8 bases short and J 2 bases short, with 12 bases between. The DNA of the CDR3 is TGTGCCAGCTCTTCGGCGGCGACTAATGAAAAACTGTTTTTT. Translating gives CASSSAATNEKLFF.

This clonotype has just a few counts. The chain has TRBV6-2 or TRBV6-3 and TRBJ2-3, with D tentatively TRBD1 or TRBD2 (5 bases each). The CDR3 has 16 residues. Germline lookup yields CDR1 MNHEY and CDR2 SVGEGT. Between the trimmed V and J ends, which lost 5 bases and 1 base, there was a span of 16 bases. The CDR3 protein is CASSPWDRAGTDTQYF. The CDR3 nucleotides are TGTGCCAGCAGTCCCTGGGACCGGGCTGGCACAGATACGCAGTATTTT.

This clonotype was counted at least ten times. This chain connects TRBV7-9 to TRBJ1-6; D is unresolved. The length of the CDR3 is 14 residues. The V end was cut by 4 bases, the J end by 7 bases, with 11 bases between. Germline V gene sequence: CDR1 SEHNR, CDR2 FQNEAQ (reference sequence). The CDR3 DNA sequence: TGTGCCAGCAGCTCATCCGGGATAAATTCACCCCTCCACTTT. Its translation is CASSSSGINSPLHF. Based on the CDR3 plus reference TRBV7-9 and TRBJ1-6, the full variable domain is DTGVSQNPRHKITKRGQNVTFRCDPISEHNRLYWYRQTLGQGPEFLTYFQNEAQLEKSRLLSDRFSAERPKGSFSTLEIQRTEQGDSAMYLCASSSSGINSPLHFGNGTRLTVT.

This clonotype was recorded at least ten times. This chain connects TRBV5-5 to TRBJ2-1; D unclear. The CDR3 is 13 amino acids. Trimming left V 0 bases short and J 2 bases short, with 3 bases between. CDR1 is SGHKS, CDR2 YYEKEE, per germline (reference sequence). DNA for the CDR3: TGTGCCAGCAGCTTGGGGCCCTACAATGAGCAGTTCTTC. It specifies CASSLGPYNEQFF.

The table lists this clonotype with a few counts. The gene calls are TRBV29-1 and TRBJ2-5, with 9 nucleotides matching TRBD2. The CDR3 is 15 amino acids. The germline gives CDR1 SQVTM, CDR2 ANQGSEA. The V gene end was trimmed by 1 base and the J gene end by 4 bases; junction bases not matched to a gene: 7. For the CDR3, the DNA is TGCAGCGTTGAAGGGGGCGGGAGGGTCGCAGAGACCCAGTACTTC. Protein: CSVEGGGRVAETQYF.

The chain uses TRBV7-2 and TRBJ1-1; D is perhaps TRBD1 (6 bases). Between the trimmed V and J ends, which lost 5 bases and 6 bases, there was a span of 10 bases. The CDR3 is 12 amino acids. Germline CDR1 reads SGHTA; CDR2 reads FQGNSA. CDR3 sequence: CASSRAGAEAFF. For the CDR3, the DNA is TGTGCCAGCAGCCGGGCAGGGGCTGAAGCTTTCTTT.